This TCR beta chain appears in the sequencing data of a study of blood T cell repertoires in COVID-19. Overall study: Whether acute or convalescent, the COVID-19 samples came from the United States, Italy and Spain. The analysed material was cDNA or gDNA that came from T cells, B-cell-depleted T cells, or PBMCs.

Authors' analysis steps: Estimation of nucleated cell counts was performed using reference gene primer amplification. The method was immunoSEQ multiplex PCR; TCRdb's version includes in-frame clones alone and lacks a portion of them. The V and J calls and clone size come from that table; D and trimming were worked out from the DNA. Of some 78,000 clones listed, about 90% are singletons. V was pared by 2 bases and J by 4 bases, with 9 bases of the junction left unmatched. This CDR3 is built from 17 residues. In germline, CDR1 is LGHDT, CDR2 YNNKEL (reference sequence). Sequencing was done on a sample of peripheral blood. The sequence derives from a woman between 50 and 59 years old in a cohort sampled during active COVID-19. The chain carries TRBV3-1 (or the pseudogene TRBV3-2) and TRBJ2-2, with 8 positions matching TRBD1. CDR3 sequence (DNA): TGTGCCAGCAGCCAATACAGGGACAGGAGGACCACCGGGGAGCTGTTTTTT. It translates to CASSQYRDRRTTGELFF.